The 7 T cell receptor beta chains listed next were all sequenced from one sample in a study of blood T cell repertoires in COVID-19. Profiling relied on immunoSEQ multiplex PCR, and the TCRdb table lists in-frame clones only, not all of them. The table includes around 250,000 clones, 86% detected once. The specimen was peripheral blood. All receptors derive from a man aged 18-30 years with active or convalescent COVID-19.

The rearrangement links TRBV29-1 to TRBJ2-5; TRBD1 might be the D (6 bases). The germline CDR1 and CDR2 sequences are SQVTM and ANQGSEA. V was trimmed by 7 bases and J by 4 bases, leaving 13 bases between them. The length of the CDR3 is 12 residues. The CDR3 spells CSARTEGETQYF. For the CDR3, the DNA is TGCAGCGCCAGGACAGAGGGAGAGACCCAGTACTTC.

J is TRBJ1-1 and V is TRBV6-6; D possibly corresponds to TRBD1 (5 bases). The V gene lost 7 bases and the J gene lost 7 bases, with 16 bases spanning the gap. Germline V gene sequence: CDR1 MNHNY, CDR2 SVGAGI (reference sequence). CDR3 length: 13 residues. The CDR3 spells CASKQQVESEAFF. The CDR3, as DNA: TGTGCCAGCAAACAACAGGTAGAAAGTGAAGCTTTCTTT.

The CDR3 sequence: CASSYPTGTEAFF. CDR3 sequence (DNA): TGTGCCAGCAGTTACCCGACGGGAACTGAAGCTTTCTTT. The rearrangement uses TRBV6-5 and TRBJ1-1; D ambiguous. The germline CDR1 and CDR2 sequences are MNHEY and SVGAGI. CDR3 length: 13 residues. V was shortened by 2 bases and J by 5 bases, with 9 bases between the two germline ends.

The chain recombines TRBV4-1 with TRBJ2-7; D not certain. The V gene lost 0 bases and the J gene lost 2 bases, with 5 bases spanning the gap. CDR3 length: 13 amino acids. In germline, CDR1 is MGHRA, CDR2 YSYEKL. The CDR3 region has the DNA TGCGCCAGCAGCCAAGATTCAACCTACGAGCAGTACTTC. This gives the protein CASSQDSTYEQYF.

The genes are TRBV25-1 and TRBJ1-3, with D tentatively TRBD1 (5 bases). V gave up 1 base and J gave up 2 bases, with 9 bases separating them. Germline V lookup: CDR1 MGHDK, CDR2 SYGVNS. This CDR3 is built from 15 residues. The chain's CDR3 is CASSEWGGTGNTIYF. CDR3 sequence (DNA): TGTGCCAGCAGTGAATGGGGGGGTACTGGAAACACCATATATTTT.

This chain joins TRBV7-9 and TRBJ2-7; weak D call: TRBD2 (5 bases). This CDR3 is built from 11 residues. V dropped 7 bases and J dropped 5 bases, with 9 bases sitting between them. Germline V gene data show CDR1 as SEHNR and CDR2 as FQNEAQ (reference sequence). CDR3 sequence (DNA): TGTGCCAGCACCGAGGGAGACGAGCAGTACTTC. This sequence encodes CASTEGDEQYF.

This clone was found once. The chain's CDR3 is CASSGRGENTEAFF. The CDR3 coding sequence is TGTGCCAGCAGCGGAAGGGGTGAGAACACTGAAGCTTTCTTT. V usage is TRBV7-6 and J usage is TRBJ1-1; D possibly corresponds to TRBD1 (5 bases). The CDR3 spans 14 residues. The germline V and J ends were trimmed by 5 bases and 1 base, with 11 bases remaining between them. Germline CDR1 reads SGHVS; CDR2 reads FNYEAQ.